Sequencing of this TCR beta chain was carried out in a study of cytomegalovirus exposure and HLA in healthy donors. About the research overall: The study placed around 80% of its approximately 380 genotyped donors in the Caucasian-associated ancestry cluster.

As regards this clone: The antigen remains undetermined.

CDR1 and CDR2 from the germline V gene are SNHLY and FYNNEI. The length of the CDR3 is 14 residues. V shed 4 bases and J shed 0 bases, with 9 bases lying between them. Sampled while nominally healthy, donors likely had unrecorded immune exposures. Study-level points and caveats: The study recorded over 150 TCR beta chains that were cytomegalovirus-associated. What TCR beta sequences reportedly achieved was accurate prediction of HLA-A and HLA-B alleles in most subjects.

Researchers ran the PCR with 60 Vbeta and 13 Jbeta primers. This table comes from immunoSEQ multiplex PCR, and its TCRdb copy is limited to in-frame clones, with some not included. The sample lists fewer than 250,000 clones, approximately 79% occurring once. Specimen: PBMCs. V usage is TRBV2 and J usage is TRBJ1-1; D is undetermined. The TCR originated in a male donor in good health and CMV-seronegative. The chain's CDR3 is CASSVRTVNTEAFF. The DNA of the CDR3 is TGTGCCAGCAGTGTTAGGACTGTGAACACTGAAGCTTTCTTT.